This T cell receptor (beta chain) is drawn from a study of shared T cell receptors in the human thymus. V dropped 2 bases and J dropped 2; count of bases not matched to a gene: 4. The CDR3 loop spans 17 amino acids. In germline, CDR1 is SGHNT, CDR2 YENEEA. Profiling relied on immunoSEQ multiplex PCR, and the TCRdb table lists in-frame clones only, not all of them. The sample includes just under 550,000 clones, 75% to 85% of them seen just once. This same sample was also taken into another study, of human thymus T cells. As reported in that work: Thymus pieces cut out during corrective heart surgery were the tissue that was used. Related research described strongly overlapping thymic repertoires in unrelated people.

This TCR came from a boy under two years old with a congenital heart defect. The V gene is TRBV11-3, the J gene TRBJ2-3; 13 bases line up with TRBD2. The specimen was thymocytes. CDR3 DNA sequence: TGTGCCAGCAGCTTAAGCGGGACTAGCGGGATCACAGATACGCAGTATTTT. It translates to CASSLSGTSGITDTQYF.